The clone carrying this T cell receptor beta chain showed up just a few times. The entry originates in a study of blood T cell repertoires in COVID-19. Across the whole study: Specimens from acute and convalescent COVID-19 originated in the United States, Italy and Spain.

Using immunoSEQ multiplex PCR, the repertoire was profiled, and TCRdb retains in-frame clones only, with some absent. The table shows approximately 400,000 clones, with approximately 89% occurring only once. V gave up 10 bases and J gave up 0 bases, with 13 bases separating them. The CDR3 loop spans 14 amino acids. The chain has TRBV23-1 and TRBJ2-1; D is unresolved. TRBV23-1 is filed as an ORF, its function uncertain. This clonotype was obtained from a young man who had recovered from COVID-19. The material sequenced was PBMCs or T cells enriched from blood (not recorded which). CDR3 sequence (DNA): TGCGCCACAACCCCCAGAAGCTCCTACAATGAGCAGTTCTTC. Its translation is CATTPRSSYNEQFF.